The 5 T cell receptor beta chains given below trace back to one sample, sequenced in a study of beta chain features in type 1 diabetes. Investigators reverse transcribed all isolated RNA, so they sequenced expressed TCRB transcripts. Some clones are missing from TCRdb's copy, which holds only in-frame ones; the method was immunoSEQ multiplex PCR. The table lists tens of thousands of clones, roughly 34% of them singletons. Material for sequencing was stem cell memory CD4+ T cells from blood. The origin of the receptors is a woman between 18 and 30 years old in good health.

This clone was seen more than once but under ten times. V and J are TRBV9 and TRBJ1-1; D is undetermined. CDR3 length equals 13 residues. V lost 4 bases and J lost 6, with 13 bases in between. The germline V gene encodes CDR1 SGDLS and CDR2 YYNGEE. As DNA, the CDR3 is TGTGCCAGCAGCACCAGCTGGAGGGCTGAAGCTTTCTTT. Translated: CASSTSWRAEAFF.

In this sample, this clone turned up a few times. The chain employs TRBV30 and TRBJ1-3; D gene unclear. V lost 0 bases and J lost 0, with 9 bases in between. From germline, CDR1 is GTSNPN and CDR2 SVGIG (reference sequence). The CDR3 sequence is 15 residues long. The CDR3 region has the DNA TGTGCCTGGAGTGTATTAGCCTTCTCTGGAAACACCATATATTTT. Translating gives CAWSVLAFSGNTIYF.

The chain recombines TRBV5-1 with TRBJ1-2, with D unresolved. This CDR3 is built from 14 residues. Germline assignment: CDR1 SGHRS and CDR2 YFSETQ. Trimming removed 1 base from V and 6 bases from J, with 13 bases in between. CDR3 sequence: CASSLQAREHGYTF. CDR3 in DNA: TGCGCCAGCAGCTTGCAGGCCCGAGAACATGGCTACACCTTC.

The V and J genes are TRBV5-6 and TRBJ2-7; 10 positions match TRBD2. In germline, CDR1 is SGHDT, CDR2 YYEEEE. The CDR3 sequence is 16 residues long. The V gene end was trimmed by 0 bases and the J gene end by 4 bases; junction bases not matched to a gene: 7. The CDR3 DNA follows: TGTGCCAGCAGCTTGGGGGAGCGGGGGGGCGGGTACGAGCAGTACTTC. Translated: CASSLGERGGGYEQYF.

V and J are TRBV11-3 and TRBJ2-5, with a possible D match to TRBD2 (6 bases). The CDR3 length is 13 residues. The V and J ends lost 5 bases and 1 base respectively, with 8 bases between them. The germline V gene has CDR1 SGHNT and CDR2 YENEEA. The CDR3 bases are TGTGCCAGCAGCCCCGGGGGCCAAGAGACCCAGTACTTC. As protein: CASSPGGQETQYF.